Below, 26 T cell receptor beta chains from the same sample are listed, as sequenced in a study of vaccination and CD4 T cells after COVID-19. Cultured CD4+ T cell DNA underwent sequencing with the Oncomine TCR Beta short-read assay. One entry per CDR3 protein results from TCRdb running MiXCR on the PCR reads. The data show about 14,000 distinct CDR3 sequences, 55% seen once. The antigens these receptors bind are not known. The sample's treatment: approximately 10-day PBMC culture with coronavirus spike peptide pools or control peptides (ViraFEST assay). The sequenced sample consisted of CD4+ T cells from blood, cultured in vitro. The receptors come from a human donor who had recovered from COVID-19.

This rearrangement joins TRBV5-1 to TRBJ1-2; unclear D gene. The CDR3 has 14 amino acids. V was trimmed by 1 base and J by 4 bases, leaving 11 bases between them. CDR1 and CDR2 from the germline V gene are SGHRS and YFSETQ. CDR3 DNA: TGCGCCAGCAGCTTGAACTCAGGCGCCTATGGCTACACCTTC. Amino acid sequence: CASSLNSGAYGYTF. Together with reference TRBV5-1 and TRBJ1-2, the CDR3 gives the full variable domain: KAGVTQTPRYLIKTRGQQVTLSCSPISGHRSVSWYQQTPGQGLQFLFEYFSETQRNKGNFPGRFSGRQFSNSRSEMNVSTLELGDSALYLCASSLNSGAYGYTFGSGTRLTVV.

The chain couples TRBV27 to TRBJ1-5; D is ambiguous. From germline, CDR1 is MNHEY and CDR2 SMNVEV (reference sequence). The length of the CDR3 is 14 residues. Between the trimmed V and J ends, which lost 5 bases and 0 bases, there was a span of 8 bases. CDR3 coding DNA: TGTGCCAGCAGTCGTCGAGATAGCAATCAGCCCCAGCATTTT. Translation: CASSRRDSNQPQHF.

In its sample, this clonotype was seen a few times. The V call is TRBV15, the J call TRBJ2-5, with 11 nucleotides matching TRBD1. V gave up 3 bases and J gave up 7 bases; unmatched junction bases: 7. The CDR3 covers 15 residues. Germline CDR1 is LNHNV and CDR2 is YYDKDF (reference sequence). CDR3 coding DNA: TGTGCCACCAGCAGGGGCGGGACAGGGGGTTTGACCCAGTACTTC. It yields the protein CATSRGGTGGLTQYF.

J is TRBJ2-3 and V is TRBV20-1; D uncertain. The ends were cut back, 2 bases at V and 0 bases at J, with 9 bases in the middle. Germline values: CDR1 DFQATT, CDR2 SNEGSKA (reference sequence). CDR3 length: 14 residues. The DNA for the CDR3 is TGCAGTGCTAGACGATCCCAAAGCACAGATACGCAGTATTTT. Protein sequence: CSARRSQSTDTQYF.

The J gene is TRBJ1-2, the V gene TRBV20-1, with D possibly being TRBD1 (6 bases). Germline lookup yields CDR1 DFQATT and CDR2 SNEGSKA (reference sequence). Trimming stripped 5 bases from V and 7 bases from J, with 14 bases between. The CDR3 extends over 12 amino acids. CDR3 DNA sequence: TGCAGTGCTCGGACAGTAAGCAGTGGCTACACCTTC. Encoded protein: CSARTVSSGYTF.

The J gene is TRBJ2-7, the V gene TRBV20-1, with 8 bases identical to TRBD1. The CDR3 runs to 14 residues. The J segment lost 5 bases and the V segment lost 3 bases, leaving 9 bases of the junction unmatched. From germline, CDR1 is DFQATT and CDR2 SNEGSKA (reference sequence). As DNA, the CDR3 is TGCAGTGCTAGTTTGACAGGGGCGGTCGACGAGCAGTACTTC. It yields the protein CSASLTGAVDEQYF.

This clonotype was detected a few times. The CDR3 DNA is TGTGCCAGCAGCTTATATCGCCTAGCCGGGACAGGGGGCGCGAGGAACACTGAAGCTTTCTTT. This encodes CASSLYRLAGTGGARNTEAFF. The chain has TRBV7-9 and TRBJ1-1, with 12 bases aligning to TRBD1. The CDR3 loop spans 21 amino acids. The germline V gene has CDR1 SEHNR and CDR2 FQNEAQ (reference sequence). V gave up 2 bases and J gave up 1 base; unmatched junction bases: 17.

The chain employs TRBV19 and TRBJ2-4; TRBD1 might be the D (6 bases). Germline V gives CDR1 LNHDA, CDR2 SQIVND (reference sequence). The V end lost 4 bases, the J end lost 2 bases, and 12 bases lay between the germline ends. This CDR3 contains 15 residues. The CDR3 spells CASSRGGTSKNIQYF. The CDR3 region has the DNA TGTGCCAGTAGTAGAGGGGGAACCTCCAAAAACATTCAGTACTTC.

This clonotype was observed a single time. The chain combines TRBV20-1 with TRBJ2-3; 7 bases align to TRBD2. Germline-derived CDR1 and CDR2 are DFQATT and SNEGSKA (reference sequence). The CDR3 loop spans 16 amino acids. V gave up 0 bases and J gave up 3 bases; unmatched junction bases: 9. The CDR3, as DNA: TGCAGTGCTAGAGACCAGCGGGAAATTTGGACAGATACGCAGTATTTT. Its translation is CSARDQREIWTDTQYF.

The chain combines TRBV21-1 with TRBJ2-7; the D call in the table, TRBD2, was not verified against the DNA. TRBV21-1 is given as a pseudogene. The CDR3 contains 17 residues. For the CDR3, the DNA is TGTGCCAGCAGCAAAGCTCCTCTACTAGCGGGAGTTGTAGAGCAGTACTTC. Protein sequence: CASSKAPLLAGVVEQYF.

The chain joins TRBV5-1 to TRBJ2-5; no reliable D call. This CDR3 spans 14 amino acids. Per the germline V gene, CDR1 is SGHRS and CDR2 is YFSETQ. The ends were cut back, 0 bases at V and 2 bases at J, with 8 bases in the middle. CDR3 DNA: TGCGCCAGCAGCTTGGTGCTCGGGCAAGAGACCCAGTACTTC. Its protein is CASSLVLGQETQYF.

This clonotype is labeled as medium-sized. V gene TRBV6-1 combines with J gene TRBJ2-1; 7 nucleotides agree with TRBD2. The CDR3 length is 14 residues. CDR1 and CDR2 (germline): MNHNS, SASEGT. In nucleotides, the CDR3 is TGTGTAACAGCACAAATAAGCGGGAACAATGAGCAGTTCTTC. It is translated as CVTAQISGNNEQFF.

This chain connects TRBV19 to TRBJ1-4; D remains ambiguous. V lost 7 bases and J lost 6, with 15 bases in between. The CDR3 length is 14 residues. The germline CDR1 and CDR2 sequences are LNHDA and SQIVND (reference sequence). CDR3 residues: CASTPRFGYEKLFF. CDR3 nucleotides: TGTGCCAGTACCCCCAGGTTCGGATATGAAAAACTGTTTTTT.

The chain combines TRBV20-1 with TRBJ2-3, with D maybe TRBD2 (6 bases). Trimming took off 0 bases at V and 7 bases at J, with 20 bases between the two ends. This CDR3 is built from 16 residues. Germline CDR1 DFQATT, CDR2 SNEGSKA (reference sequence). DNA for the CDR3: TGCAGTGCTAGAGATCCGGAAAGTAGCGGAGTTAATACGCAGTATTTT. As protein: CSARDPESSGVNTQYF.

The CDR3 sequence: CAISEGRESNQPQHF. CDR3 DNA: TGTGCCATCAGTGAGGGGAGGGAGAGCAATCAGCCCCAGCATTTT. The V and J genes are TRBV10-3 and TRBJ1-5; no definite D call. Germline CDR1 ENHRY, CDR2 SYGVKD. The CDR3 has 15 residues. V dropped 2 bases and J dropped 1 base, with 9 bases sitting between them.

The V call is TRBV20-1, the J call TRBJ2-7, with D hard to call. Trimming stripped 0 bases from V and 3 bases from J, with 9 bases between. The CDR3 consists of 13 residues. The germline CDR1 and CDR2 sequences are DFQATT and SNEGSKA (reference sequence). CDR3 sequence: CSARDFRSYEQYF. The CDR3 DNA sequence: TGCAGTGCTAGAGACTTTCGGAGCTACGAGCAGTACTTC.

DNA for the CDR3: TGTGCCATCAGTGACTCTAGAGCGGGGTTCGGGGAGCTGTTTTTT. The encoded protein is CAISDSRAGFGELFF. This chain connects TRBV10-3 to TRBJ2-2; 7 bases match TRBD2. CDR3 length: 15 amino acids. From germline, CDR1 is ENHRY and CDR2 SYGVKD. Trimming cost V 3 bases and J 7 bases; bases outside gene matches: 8.

This rearrangement joins TRBV7-2 to TRBJ2-2, with a weak D call TRBD2 (6 bases). Deletions cut 3 bases from V and 7 bases from J, with 18 bases between. This CDR3 is 16 amino acids long. CDR1 and CDR2 (germline): SGHTA, FQGNSA. The CDR3 is CASSLWGSRGGGELFF. The CDR3 DNA reads TGTGCCAGCAGCTTGTGGGGGAGTAGGGGAGGCGGGGAGCTGTTTTTT.

A few counts support this clonotype. The rearrangement uses TRBV7-9 and TRBJ2-5, with TRBD1 identical over 9 bases. Trimming cost V 1 base and J 5 bases; bases outside gene matches: 5. The CDR3 has 15 amino acids. Germline V gene lookup returns CDR1 SEHNR and CDR2 FQNEAQ (reference sequence). The CDR3 DNA is TGTGCCAGCAGCTTAGGGACAGGGGCTCCGGAGACCCAGTACTTC. Translated, it gives CASSLGTGAPETQYF.

This chain links TRBV7-2 with TRBJ2-3; 7 bases map to TRBD2. V trimming: 1 base; J trimming: 5 bases; junction bases outside the gene matches: 3. The germline V gene has CDR1 SGHTA and CDR2 FQGNSA. CDR3 length: 14 residues. The CDR3 DNA sequence: TGTGCCAGCAGCTTAGTTTCTAGCGGAGATACGCAGTATTTT. It is translated as CASSLVSSGDTQYF.

Only a few counts were recorded for this clonotype. The rearrangement links TRBV7-2 to TRBJ2-7; D not resolved. The germline V gene encodes CDR1 SGHTA and CDR2 FQGNSA. V dropped 1 base and J dropped 3 bases, with 7 bases sitting between them. The CDR3 runs 13 residues. CDR3 region: CASSLDRYYEQYF. CDR3 DNA: TGTGCCAGCAGCTTAGATCGGTACTACGAGCAGTACTTC.

CDR3 region: CSANPSGTNEQFF. CDR3 in DNA: TGCAGTGCCAATCCGTCAGGGACCAATGAGCAGTTCTTC. This rearrangement joins TRBV20-1 to TRBJ2-1; either TRBD1 or TRBD2 may supply D (5 bases each). Trimming removed 6 bases from V and 6 bases from J, with 15 bases in between. Looked up from germline, CDR1 is DFQATT and CDR2 is SNEGSKA (reference sequence). CDR3 length: 13 amino acids.

This clonotype was seen a handful of times. J is TRBJ1-5 and V is TRBV2; D is ambiguous. Germline CDR1 SNHLY, CDR2 FYNNEI. V was cut by 7 bases and J by 9 bases, with 13 bases left in between. The CDR3 has 12 residues. CDR3 sequence reads: CASTTALPPQHF. The CDR3 DNA is TGTGCCAGCACTACCGCCTTACCGCCCCAGCATTTT.

The chain employs TRBV27 and TRBJ1-1, with D unresolved. V was trimmed by 0 bases and J by 0 bases, leaving 11 bases between them. Per the germline V gene, CDR1 is MNHEY and CDR2 is SMNVEV (reference sequence). The length of the CDR3 is 16 residues. DNA of the CDR3: TGTGCCAGCAGTTTATCCGTGGGCAGCTTGAACACTGAAGCTTTCTTT. This codes for CASSLSVGSLNTEAFF.

The chain couples TRBV19 to TRBJ1-6; D call uncertain. The V gene lost 7 bases and the J gene lost 4 bases, with 14 bases spanning the gap. Germline V lookup: CDR1 LNHDA, CDR2 SQIVND (reference sequence). This CDR3 contains 15 residues. The CDR3 bases are TGTGCCAGTACCACAGTGTACTCATATAATTCACCCCTCCACTTT. Translating gives CASTTVYSYNSPLHF.

The chain uses TRBV28 and TRBJ2-5, with D possibly TRBD1 on 5 matching bases. Trimming pared 4 bases from V and 0 bases from J, leaving 12 bases between. The CDR3 runs 15 residues. Looked up from germline, CDR1 is MDHEN and CDR2 is SYDVKM. CDR3 DNA: TGTGCCAGCAGTTCGACAGAATTCAACCAAGAGACCCAGTACTTC. Translating it yields CASSSTEFNQETQYF.